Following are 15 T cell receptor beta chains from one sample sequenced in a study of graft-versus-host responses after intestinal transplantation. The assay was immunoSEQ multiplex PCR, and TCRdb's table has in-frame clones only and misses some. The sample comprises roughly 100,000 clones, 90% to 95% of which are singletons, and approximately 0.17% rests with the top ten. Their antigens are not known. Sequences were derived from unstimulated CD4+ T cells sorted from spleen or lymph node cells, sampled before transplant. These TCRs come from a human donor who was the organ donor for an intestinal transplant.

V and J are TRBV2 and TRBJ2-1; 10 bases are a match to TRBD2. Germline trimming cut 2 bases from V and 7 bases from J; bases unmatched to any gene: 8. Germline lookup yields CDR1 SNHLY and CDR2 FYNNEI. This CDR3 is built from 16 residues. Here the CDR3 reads CASSEWERGGRNEQFF. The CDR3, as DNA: TGTGCCAGCAGTGAATGGGAGCGGGGGGGCCGAAATGAGCAGTTCTTC.

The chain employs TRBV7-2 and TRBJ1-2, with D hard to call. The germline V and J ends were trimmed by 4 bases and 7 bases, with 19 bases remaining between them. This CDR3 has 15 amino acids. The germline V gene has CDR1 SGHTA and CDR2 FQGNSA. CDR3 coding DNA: TGTGCCAGCAGCTCCGGACGGCCCTCTGCGGGTGGCTACACCTTC. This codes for CASSSGRPSAGGYTF.

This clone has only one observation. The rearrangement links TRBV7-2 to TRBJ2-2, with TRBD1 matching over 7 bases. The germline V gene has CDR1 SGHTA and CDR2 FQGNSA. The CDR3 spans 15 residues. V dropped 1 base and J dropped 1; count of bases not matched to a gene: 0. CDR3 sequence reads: CASSLDRGNTGELFF. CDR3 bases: TGTGCCAGCAGCTTAGACAGGGGGAACACCGGGGAGCTGTTTTTT.

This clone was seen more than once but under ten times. CDR3 loop: CAISEWGGPAKNTEAFF. The CDR3 DNA reads TGTGCCATCAGTGAGTGGGGAGGACCCGCGAAGAACACTGAAGCTTTCTTT. The V gene is TRBV10-3, the J gene TRBJ1-1; D is unresolved. Deletions cut 1 base from V and 1 base from J, with 16 bases between. The CDR3 consists of 17 residues. Germline CDR1 reads ENHRY; CDR2 reads SYGVKD.

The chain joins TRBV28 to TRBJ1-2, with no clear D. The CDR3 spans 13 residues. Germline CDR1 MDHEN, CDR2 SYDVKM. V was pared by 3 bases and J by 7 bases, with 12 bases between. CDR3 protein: CASSLRQTRGYTF. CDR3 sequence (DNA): TGTGCCAGCAGTTTGCGGCAAACGCGTGGCTACACCTTC.

DNA for the CDR3: TGTGCCAGCTCATCGGACAGGGCGAACACCGGGGAGCTGTTTTTT. This encodes CASSSDRANTGELFF. This chain uses TRBV18 with TRBJ2-2; TRBD1 matches 8 bases. J gave up 0 bases and V 5 bases, and 2 bases lay outside the gene matches. The germline CDR1 and CDR2 sequences are KGHSH and LQKENI. The CDR3 has 15 residues.

CDR3 region: CASSHFPPGVEVRYEQYF. The DNA of the CDR3 is TGTGCCAGCAGCCACTTCCCCCCGGGGGTCGAGGTTAGGTACGAGCAGTACTTC. J is TRBJ2-7 and V is TRBV14, with D tentatively TRBD2 (6 bases). V lost 3 bases to trimming and J lost 4 bases, with 25 bases between them. This CDR3 is 18 amino acids long. Germline-derived CDR1 and CDR2 are SGHDN and FVKESK.

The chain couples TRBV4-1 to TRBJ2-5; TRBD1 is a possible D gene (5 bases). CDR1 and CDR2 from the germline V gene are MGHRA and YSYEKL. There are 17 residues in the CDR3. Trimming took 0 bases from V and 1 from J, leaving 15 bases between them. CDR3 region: CASSQESGFFSQETQYF. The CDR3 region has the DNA TGCGCCAGCAGCCAAGAGTCAGGGTTTTTTAGCCAAGAGACCCAGTACTTC.

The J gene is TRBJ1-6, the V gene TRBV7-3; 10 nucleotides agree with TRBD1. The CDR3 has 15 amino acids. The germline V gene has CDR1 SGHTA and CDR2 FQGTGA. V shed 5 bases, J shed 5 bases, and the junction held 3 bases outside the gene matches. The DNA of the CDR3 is TGTGCCAGCAGCCGGGACAGGGGAAATAATTCACCCCTCCACTTT. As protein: CASSRDRGNNSPLHF.

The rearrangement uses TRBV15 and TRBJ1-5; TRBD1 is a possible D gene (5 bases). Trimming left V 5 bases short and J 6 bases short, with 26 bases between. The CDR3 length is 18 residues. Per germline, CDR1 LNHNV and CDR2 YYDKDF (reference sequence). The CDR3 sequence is CATSGGGRGRSPIQPQHF. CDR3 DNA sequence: TGTGCCACCAGCGGGGGGGGGAGAGGACGGAGTCCGATTCAGCCCCAGCATTTT.

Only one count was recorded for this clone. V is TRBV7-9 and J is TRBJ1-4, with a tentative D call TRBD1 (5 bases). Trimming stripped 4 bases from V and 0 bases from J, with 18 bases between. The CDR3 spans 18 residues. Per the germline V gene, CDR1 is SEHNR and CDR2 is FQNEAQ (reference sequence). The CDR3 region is CASSSRRTGRATNEKLFF. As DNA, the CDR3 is TGTGCCAGCAGCTCCAGGCGTACAGGCCGAGCAACTAATGAAAAACTGTTTTTT.

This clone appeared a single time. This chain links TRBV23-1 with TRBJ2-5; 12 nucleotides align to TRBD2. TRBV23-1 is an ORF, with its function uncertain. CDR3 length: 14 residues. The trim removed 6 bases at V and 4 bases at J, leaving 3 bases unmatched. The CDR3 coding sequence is TGCGCCAGCAGGAGACTAGCGGGGGTAGAGACCCAGTACTTC. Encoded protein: CASRRLAGVETQYF.

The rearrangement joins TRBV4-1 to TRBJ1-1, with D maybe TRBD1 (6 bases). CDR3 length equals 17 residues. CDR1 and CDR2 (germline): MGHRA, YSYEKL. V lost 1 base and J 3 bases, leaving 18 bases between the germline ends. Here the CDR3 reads CASSQARSGAGDTEAFF. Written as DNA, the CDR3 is TGCGCCAGCAGCCAAGCTCGTTCAGGGGCCGGGGACACTGAAGCTTTCTTT.

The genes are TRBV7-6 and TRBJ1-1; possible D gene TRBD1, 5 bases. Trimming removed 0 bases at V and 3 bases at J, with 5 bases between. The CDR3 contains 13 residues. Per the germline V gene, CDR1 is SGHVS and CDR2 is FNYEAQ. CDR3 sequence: CASSLAGDTEAFF. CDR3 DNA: TGTGCCAGCAGCTTAGCAGGGGACACTGAAGCTTTCTTT.

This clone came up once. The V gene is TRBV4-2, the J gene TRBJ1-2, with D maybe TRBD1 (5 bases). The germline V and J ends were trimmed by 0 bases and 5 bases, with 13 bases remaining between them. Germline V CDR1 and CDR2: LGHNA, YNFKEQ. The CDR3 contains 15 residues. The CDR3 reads CASSQDQAGTYGYTF. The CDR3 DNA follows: TGTGCCAGCAGCCAAGATCAAGCGGGGACGTATGGCTACACCTTC.